These T cell receptor beta chains were read from a single sample in a study of blood T cell repertoires in COVID-19. Data came from immunoSEQ multiplex PCR; TCRdb stores just in-frame clones and leaves some out. The sample holds around 150,000 clones, more than 60% seen once. Input material: peripheral blood. These receptors originate from a man between 45 and 60 years old with acute or convalescent COVID-19. The CDR3 runs from the conserved cysteine through the conserved F or W. The D gene is left open where the match is weak.

J gene: TRBJ2-1
V gene: TRBV5-1
D gene: .
CDR3 protein: CASSDDIYNEQFF
CDR3 DNA: TGCGCCAGCAGCGATGACATTTACAATGAGCAGTTCTTC

J gene: TRBJ2-4
V gene: TRBV7-8
D gene: .
CDR3 protein: CASSLGRDRAKNIQYF
CDR3 DNA: TGTGCCAGCAGCTTAGGCAGGGATCGGGCCAAAAACATTCAGTACTTC

J gene: TRBJ1-1
V gene: TRBV4-1
D gene: TRBD1
CDR3 protein: CASSQVGQVNTEAFF
CDR3 DNA: TGCGCCAGCAGCCAAGTGGGACAGGTGAACACTGAAGCTTTCTTT

J gene: TRBJ2-7
V gene: TRBV18
D gene: TRBD2
CDR3 protein: CASSPGLVSYEQYF
CDR3 DNA: TGTGCCAGCTCTCCCGGACTAGTCTCCTACGAGCAGTACTTC

J gene: TRBJ1-2
V gene: TRBV5-4
D gene: .
CDR3 protein: CASSSTVYGYTF
CDR3 DNA: TGTGCCAGCAGCTCGACAGTCTATGGCTACACCTTC

J gene: TRBJ2-2
V gene: TRBV25-1
D gene: TRBD2
CDR3 protein: CASTYGTSGGGLFF
CDR3 DNA: TGTGCCAGCACCTACGGGACTAGCGGGGGGGGGCTGTTTTTT

J gene: TRBJ2-1
V gene: TRBV23-1
D gene: .
CDR3 protein: CASSHTGSGNEQFF
CDR3 DNA: TGCGCCAGCAGTCACACCGGGAGCGGCAATGAGCAGTTCTTC

J gene: TRBJ1-3
V gene: TRBV2
D gene: .
CDR3 protein: CASSEEGVNGNTIYF
CDR3 DNA: TGTGCCAGCAGTGAAGAGGGGGTTAATGGAAACACCATATATTTT

J gene: TRBJ2-5
V gene: TRBV27
D gene: .
CDR3 protein: CASSLRRGGEETQYF
CDR3 DNA: TGTGCCAGCAGTTTACGTCGAGGCGGAGAAGAGACCCAGTACTTC

J gene: TRBJ2-1
V gene: TRBV7-9
D gene: TRBD1
CDR3 protein: CASSLSTGSGNEQFF
CDR3 DNA: TGTGCCAGCAGCTTATCGACAGGGTCCGGTAATGAGCAGTTCTTC

J gene: TRBJ2-2
V gene: TRBV2
D gene: TRBD2
CDR3 protein: CATREGSNTGELFF
CDR3 DNA: TGTGCCACCAGGGAGGGGTCGAACACCGGGGAGCTGTTTTTT

J gene: TRBJ2-2
V gene: TRBV7-6
D gene: .
CDR3 protein: CASNNPRVATGELFF
CDR3 DNA: TGTGCCAGCAACAACCCGAGGGTAGCAACCGGGGAGCTGTTTTTT

J gene: TRBJ2-2
V gene: TRBV6-2/TRBV6-3
D gene: TRBD1
CDR3 protein: CASSPRTGGNPGELFF
CDR3 DNA: TGTGCCAGCAGCCCCCGGACAGGGGGGAATCCCGGGGAGCTGTTTTTT

J gene: TRBJ1-1
V gene: TRBV10-3
D gene: TRBD1
CDR3 protein: CAISERGQGNTEAFF
CDR3 DNA: TGTGCCATCAGTGAGAGAGGACAGGGTAACACTGAAGCTTTCTTT

J gene: TRBJ2-2
V gene: TRBV2
D gene: .
CDR3 protein: CASSALSSANTGELFF
CDR3 DNA: TGTGCCAGCAGTGCATTGTCCAGCGCGAACACCGGGGAGCTGTTTTTT

J gene: TRBJ2-7
V gene: TRBV4-1
D gene: TRBD2
CDR3 protein: CASSQGGGVQYF
CDR3 DNA: TGCGCCAGCAGCCAGGGGGGGGGAGTGCAGTACTTC

J gene: TRBJ2-2
V gene: TRBV25-1
D gene: .
CDR3 protein: CASSAGTGELFF
CDR3 DNA: TGTGCCAGCAGTGCAGGGACCGGGGAGCTGTTTTTT

J gene: TRBJ2-7
V gene: TRBV5-6
D gene: .
CDR3 protein: CASSLDSGALSYEQYF
CDR3 DNA: TGTGCCAGCAGCTTGGATTCAGGTGCCCTCTCCTACGAGCAGTACTTC

J gene: TRBJ1-5
V gene: TRBV12-5
D gene: .
CDR3 protein: CASAMDKYSNQPQHF
CDR3 DNA: TGTGCTAGTGCAATGGACAAGTATAGCAATCAGCCCCAGCATTTT

J gene: TRBJ2-2
V gene: TRBV7-3
D gene: TRBD1
CDR3 protein: CASSSEGAGTGELFF
CDR3 DNA: TGTGCCAGCAGCTCAGAGGGGGCGGGCACCGGGGAGCTGTTTTTT

J gene: TRBJ1-5
V gene: TRBV19
D gene: .
CDR3 protein: CASSIVHREKWQPQHF
CDR3 DNA: TGTGCCAGTAGTATAGTCCACAGGGAGAAGTGGCAGCCCCAGCATTTT

J gene: TRBJ2-1
V gene: TRBV15
D gene: .
CDR3 protein: CATSLGGYNEQFF
CDR3 DNA: TGTGCCACCAGTCTCGGCGGCTACAATGAGCAGTTCTTC